The 15 T cell receptor beta chains below come from one sample, sequenced in a study of T cell responses to AZD1222 COVID-19 vaccine. Repertoires were generated with immunoSEQ multiplex PCR, while TCRdb's copy carries only in-frame clones and drops some. The sample has 120,000 or so clones, 88% seen once; the top ten hold about 4%. The sequencing here drew on peripheral blood, taken 28 days after the second AZD1222 dose. All receptors come from an adult who received the AZD1222 COVID-19 vaccine.

J is TRBJ1-1 and V is TRBV7-8; D remains ambiguous. Per germline, CDR1 SGHVS and CDR2 FQNEAQ. This CDR3 has 12 amino acids. The V and J ends lost 5 bases and 1 base respectively, with 5 bases between them. This CDR3 is CASSLQNTEAFF. CDR3 nucleotides: TGTGCCAGCAGCCTTCAGAACACTGAAGCTTTCTTT.

This chain connects TRBV2 to TRBJ1-2; the D is unclear. This CDR3 contains 14 residues. V shed 7 bases and J shed 6 bases, with 18 bases lying between them. From germline, CDR1 is SNHLY and CDR2 FYNNEI. The CDR3 bases are TGTGCCAGCAAAGTCGGGGAGGTGTATCATGGCTACACCTTC. This gives the protein CASKVGEVYHGYTF.

The chain couples TRBV28 to TRBJ2-2; the match to TRBD2 covers 8 bases. The V gene end was trimmed by 8 bases and the J gene end by 4 bases; junction bases not matched to a gene: 12. The CDR3 loop spans 16 amino acids. CDR1 is MDHEN and CDR2 is SYDVKM in the germline V gene. Here the CDR3 reads CASLRGAGGPTGELFF. The CDR3 bases are TGTGCCAGCCTCCGGGGGGCGGGAGGCCCCACCGGGGAGCTGTTTTTT.

The chain is built from TRBV14 and TRBJ2-7; D is undetermined. CDR1 and CDR2 (germline): SGHDN, FVKESK. This CDR3 comprises 13 residues. The V gene lost 4 bases and the J gene lost 3 bases, with 10 bases spanning the gap. CDR3: CASSPRPSYEQYF. CDR3 nucleotide sequence: TGTGCCAGCAGCCCCCGACCGAGCTACGAGCAGTACTTC. The whole variable domain, filled in from reference TRBV14 and TRBJ2-7, reads EAGVTQFPSHSVIEKGQTVTLRCDPISGHDNLYWYRRVMGKEIKFLLHFVKESKQDESGMPNNRFLAERTGGTYSTLKVQPAELEDSGVYFCASSPRPSYEQYFGPGTRLTVT.

Only one count was recorded for this clone. The V gene is TRBV4-1, the J gene TRBJ1-6; unclear D gene. The germline CDR1 and CDR2 sequences are MGHRA and YSYEKL. V shed 1 base and J shed 7 bases, with 5 bases lying between them. This CDR3 comprises 13 residues. CDR3 in DNA: TGCGCCAGCAGCCAAGTGCGGAATTCACCCCTCCACTTT. This sequence encodes CASSQVRNSPLHF.

The chain combines TRBV19 with TRBJ1-1; D is unresolved. This CDR3 comprises 10 residues. Germline loops: CDR1 LNHDA, CDR2 SQIVND (reference sequence). Trimming left V 4 bases short and J 8 bases short, with 5 bases between. Written as DNA, the CDR3 is TGTGCCAGTAGTACATCAGAAGCTTTCTTT. Its protein is CASSTSEAFF. The entire variable domain, with the rest obtained from reference TRBV19 and TRBJ1-1, is as follows: DGGITQSPKYLFRKEGQNVTLSCEQNLNHDAMYWYRQDPGQGLRLIYYSQIVNDFQKGDIAEGYSVSREKKESFPLTVTSAQKNPTAFYLCASSTSEAFFGQGTRLTVV.

The chain combines TRBV4-1 with TRBJ1-1; no clear D. V was trimmed by 2 bases and J by 1 base, leaving 14 bases between them. The length of the CDR3 is 16 residues. Germline values: CDR1 MGHRA, CDR2 YSYEKL. The CDR3 DNA reads TGCGCCAGCAGCCAACTCCCCGAAGGAAGGAACACTGAAGCTTTCTTT. It specifies CASSQLPEGRNTEAFF.

The chain is built from TRBV19 and TRBJ2-1; 8 bases agree with TRBD2. Germline V gene data show CDR1 as LNHDA and CDR2 as SQIVND (reference sequence). Trimming cost V 7 bases and J 5 bases; bases outside gene matches: 4. The length of the CDR3 is 13 residues. CDR3 amino acids: CASTAGGNNEQFF. DNA for the CDR3: TGTGCCAGTACCGCGGGGGGAAACAATGAGCAGTTCTTC.

The V and J genes are TRBV4-3 and TRBJ2-1, with D tentatively TRBD2 (6 bases). The length of the CDR3 is 15 residues. From germline, CDR1 is LGHNA and CDR2 YSLEER. Trimming pared 1 base from V and 9 bases from J, leaving 16 bases between. The CDR3 reads CASSQGGRELFEQFF. The CDR3 nucleotides are TGCGCCAGCAGCCAAGGGGGACGGGAGTTGTTTGAGCAGTTCTTC.

Comments on this clone: The same CDR3 arises from other DNA sequences in this sample as well. This chain uses TRBV7-2 with TRBJ1-5; D unclear. Trimming left V 4 bases short and J 0 bases short, with 4 bases between. The CDR3 totals 13 residues. Looked up from germline, CDR1 is SGHTA and CDR2 is FQGNSA. The CDR3 region has the DNA TGTGCCAGCAGCTCGTATAGCAATCAGCCCCAGCATTTT. As protein: CASSSYSNQPQHF.

The chain joins TRBV19 to TRBJ1-3; 10 bases fit TRBD1. CDR1 is LNHDA and CDR2 is SQIVND in the germline V gene (reference sequence). Unmatched junction bases numbered 5, after V lost 5 bases and J lost 4 bases. The CDR3 extends over 15 amino acids. CDR3 amino acids: CASSLGTGVGNTIYF. CDR3 nucleotides: TGTGCCAGTAGTCTTGGGACAGGGGTAGGAAACACCATATATTTT.

This chain joins TRBV24-1 and TRBJ2-3, with D maybe TRBD1 (6 bases). CDR1 is KGHDR, CDR2 SFDVKD, per germline. The CDR3 length is 15 residues. V was cut by 2 bases and J by 4 bases, with 12 bases left in between. CDR3 region: CATSDSTSGADTQYF. The CDR3, as DNA: TGTGCCACCAGTGATTCAACTTCAGGGGCAGATACGCAGTATTTT.

The rearrangement links TRBV9 to TRBJ2-3; 12 nucleotides match TRBD2. Trimming at V came to 4 bases and at J to 2 bases, leaving 8 bases not matched to a gene. CDR3 length: 17 residues. Germline-derived CDR1 and CDR2 are SGDLS and YYNGEE. Here the CDR3 DNA reads TGTGCCAGCAGCTCTAGCGGGGGGGCCGGGAACACAGATACGCAGTATTTT. Encoded protein: CASSSSGGAGNTDTQYF. The whole variable domain, filled in from reference TRBV9 and TRBJ2-3, reads DSGVTQTPKHLITATGQRVTLRCSPRSGDLSVYWYQQSLDQGLQFLIQYYNGEERAKGNILERFSAQQFPDLHSELNLSSLELGDSALYFCASSSSGGAGNTDTQYFGPGTRLTVL.

The chain combines TRBV19 with TRBJ1-3; perhaps TRBD1 as D (5 bases). The germline gives CDR1 LNHDA, CDR2 SQIVND (reference sequence). Trimming stripped 3 bases from V and 0 bases from J, with 21 bases between. The CDR3 has 19 residues. CDR3 loop: CASSIFHRAGDHSGNTIYF. The CDR3 DNA sequence: TGTGCCAGTAGTATTTTTCACCGAGCGGGGGATCACTCTGGAAACACCATATATTTT.

The chain couples TRBV30 to TRBJ1-3; tentatively, D is TRBD1 (5 bases). With 0 bases removed from V and 9 bases from J, the gap between germline ends came to 15 bases. Germline V gene lookup returns CDR1 GTSNPN and CDR2 SVGIG (reference sequence). The CDR3 spans 14 residues. The DNA of the CDR3 is TGTGCCTGGAGTGTTTCCGGGGCGGGTGGCACCATATATTTT. This encodes CAWSVSGAGGTIYF.